The sequence of this T cell receptor (beta chain) was determined in a study of cytomegalovirus exposure and HLA in healthy donors. Study-wide points: Most TCR sequences showed up rarely, but some public TCRs showed up in many donors.

As to this clone: The target antigen is unknown.

The method was immunoSEQ multiplex PCR; TCRdb's version includes in-frame clones alone and lacks a portion of them. This table has about 250,000 clones, less than 90% appearing once. The CDR3 is made up of 16 amino acids. V lost 0 bases and J 0 bases, leaving 10 bases between the germline ends. Germline lookup yields CDR1 SGHDT and CDR2 YYEEEE. V gene TRBV5-6 combines with J gene TRBJ1-3, with D hard to call. The material sequenced was PBMCs. The source of this sequence is a man younger than 30 in good health and CMV-seropositive. The CDR3 loop is CASSLGWILSGNTIYF. The CDR3 DNA follows: TGTGCCAGCAGCTTGGGGTGGATTCTCTCTGGAAACACCATATATTTT.